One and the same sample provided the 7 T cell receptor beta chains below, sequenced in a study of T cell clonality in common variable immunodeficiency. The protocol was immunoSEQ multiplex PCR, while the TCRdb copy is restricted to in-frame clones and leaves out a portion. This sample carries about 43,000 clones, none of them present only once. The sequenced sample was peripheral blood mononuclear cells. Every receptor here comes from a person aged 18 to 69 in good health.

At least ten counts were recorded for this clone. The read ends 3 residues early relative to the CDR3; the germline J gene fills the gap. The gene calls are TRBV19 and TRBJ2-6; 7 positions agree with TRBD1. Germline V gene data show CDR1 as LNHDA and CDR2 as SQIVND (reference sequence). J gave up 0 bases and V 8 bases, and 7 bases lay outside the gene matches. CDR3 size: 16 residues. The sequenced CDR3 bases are TGTGCCAGTCGAACCGGACAGGCCTCTGGGGCCAACGTC. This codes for CASRTGQASGANV. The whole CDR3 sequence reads CASRTGQASGANVLTF. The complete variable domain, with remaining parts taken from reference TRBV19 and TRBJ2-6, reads DGGITQSPKYLFRKEGQNVTLSCEQNLNHDAMYWYRQDPGQGLRLIYYSQIVNDFQKGDIAEGYSVSREKKESFPLTVTSAQKNPTAFYLCASRTGQASGANVLTFGAGSRLTVL.

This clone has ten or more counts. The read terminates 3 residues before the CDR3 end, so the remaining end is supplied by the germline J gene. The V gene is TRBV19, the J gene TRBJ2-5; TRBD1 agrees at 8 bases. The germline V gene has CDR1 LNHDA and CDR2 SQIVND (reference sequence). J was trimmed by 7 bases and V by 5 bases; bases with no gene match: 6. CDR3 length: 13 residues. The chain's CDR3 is CASSAKQGVTQYF. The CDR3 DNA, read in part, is TGTGCCAGTAGTGCAAAACAGGGGGTGACC.

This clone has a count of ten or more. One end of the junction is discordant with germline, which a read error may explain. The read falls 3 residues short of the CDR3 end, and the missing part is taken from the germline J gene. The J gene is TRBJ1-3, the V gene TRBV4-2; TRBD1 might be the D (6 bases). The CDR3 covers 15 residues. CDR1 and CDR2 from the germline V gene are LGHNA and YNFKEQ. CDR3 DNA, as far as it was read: TGCGCCAGCAGCCAAGGACAGAGCTCTGGAAACACC. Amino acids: CASSQGQSSGNT. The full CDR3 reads CASSQGQSSGNTIYF.

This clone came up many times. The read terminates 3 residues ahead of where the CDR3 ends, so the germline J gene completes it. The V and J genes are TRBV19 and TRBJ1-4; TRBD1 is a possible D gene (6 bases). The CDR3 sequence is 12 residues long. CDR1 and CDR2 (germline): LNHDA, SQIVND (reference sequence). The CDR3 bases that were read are TGTGCCAGTAGCATCCTACAGGGTGAA. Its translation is CASSILQGE. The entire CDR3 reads CASSILQGELFF. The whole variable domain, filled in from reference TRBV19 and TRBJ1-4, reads DGGITQSPKYLFRKEGQNVTLSCEQNLNHDAMYWYRQDPGQGLRLIYYSQIVNDFQKGDIAEGYSVSREKKESFPLTVTSAQKNPTAFYLCASSILQGELFFGSGTQLSVL.

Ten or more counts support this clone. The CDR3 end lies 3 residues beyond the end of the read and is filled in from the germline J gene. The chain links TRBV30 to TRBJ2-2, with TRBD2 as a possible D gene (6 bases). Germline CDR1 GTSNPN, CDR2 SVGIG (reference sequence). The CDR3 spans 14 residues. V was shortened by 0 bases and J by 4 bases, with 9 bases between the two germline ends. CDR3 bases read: TGTGCCTGGAGTGTACTAGCCAGCACCGGGGAG. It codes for CAWSVLASTGE. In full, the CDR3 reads CAWSVLASTGELFF.

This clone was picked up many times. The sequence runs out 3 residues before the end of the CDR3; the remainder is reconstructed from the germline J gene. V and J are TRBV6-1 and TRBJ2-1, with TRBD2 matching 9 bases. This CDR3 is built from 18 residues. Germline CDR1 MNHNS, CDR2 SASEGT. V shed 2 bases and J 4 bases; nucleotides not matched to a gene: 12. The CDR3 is CASSEFPGLAGSYNEQFF. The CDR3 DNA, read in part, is TGTGCCAGCAGTGAATTCCCGGGACTAGCAGGTTCATACAATGAG.

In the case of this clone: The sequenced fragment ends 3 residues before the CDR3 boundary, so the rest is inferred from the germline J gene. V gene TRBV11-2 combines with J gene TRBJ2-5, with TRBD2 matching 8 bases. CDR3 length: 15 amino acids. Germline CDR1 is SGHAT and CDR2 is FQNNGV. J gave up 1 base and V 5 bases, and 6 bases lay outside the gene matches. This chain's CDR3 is CASSPGTRPQETQYF. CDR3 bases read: TGTGCCAGCAGCCCGGGGACTAGGCCCCAAGAGACC.